The sequence of this TCR beta chain was determined in a study of human T cells and chemical hapten exposure. Overall study: Patients, a majority of them female, were diagnosed with alopecia areata, totalis or universalis. Regarding the study as a whole: Patch test score rose with PT1 expanded TCR count, significant at thresholds 8, 16 and 32, not 4.

TCRdb reanalysed the RACE reads using MiXCR and keeps one entry per CDR3 protein. The table has about 120,000 distinct CDR3 sequences, around an eighth seen once. The time point denotes: patch test 1, 2 weeks after DPC sensitization. Treatment of the sample: therapeutic diphenylcyclopropenone sensitization with weekly scalp DPC. The CDR3 length is 11 residues. CDR1 and CDR2 (germline): MDHEN, SYDVKM. With 3 bases removed from V and 7 bases from J, the gap between germline ends came to 4 bases. Concerning this clonotype: Its matching antigen is unknown.

This TCR was sampled from a woman in her 50s with alopecia areata. Some clones in this sample may be carry-over from other donors' samples. The genes are TRBV28 and TRBJ2-1, with D unresolved. The sequences come from whole blood, collected in connection with sensitization to the hapten diphenylcyclopropenone (DPC). The CDR3 here is CASSFRNEQFF. CDR3 coding DNA: TGTGCCAGCAGTTTTAGGAATGAGCAGTTCTTC. The full variable domain, in which reference TRBV28 and TRBJ2-1 provide the parts outside the CDR3, is DVKVTQSSRYLVKRTGEKVFLECVQDMDHENMFWYRQDPGLGLRLIYFSYDVKMKEKGDIPEGYSVSREKKERFSLILESASTNQTSMYLCASSFRNEQFFGPGTRLTVL.